Below, 18 T cell receptor beta chains from the same sample are listed, as sequenced in a study of blood T cell repertoires in COVID-19. TCRdb keeps only in-frame clones here, not all; method: immunoSEQ multiplex PCR. The data show approximately 50,000 clones, with under 95% seen just once and approximately 4% held by the top ten. Sequenced material: peripheral blood. These receptors were taken from a human donor in a cohort sampled during active COVID-19.

This clone was picked up a small number of times. The chain combines TRBV28 with TRBJ1-3; D possibly corresponds to TRBD1 (6 bases). V was pared by 6 bases and J by 1 base, with 10 bases between. CDR3 length: 14 amino acids. Per germline, CDR1 MDHEN and CDR2 SYDVKM. The CDR3 bases are TGTGCCAGCAGCAGCCAGGGGTCTGGAAACACCATATATTTT. It encodes CASSSQGSGNTIYF.

The rearrangement uses TRBV30 and TRBJ1-5; perhaps TRBD1 as D (5 bases). The germline V and J ends were trimmed by 5 bases and 7 bases, with 15 bases remaining between them. The germline V gene has CDR1 GTSNPN and CDR2 SVGIG (reference sequence). This CDR3 comprises 13 residues. DNA of the CDR3: TGTGCCTGGGCCGTCGCAGGGAGGCAGCCCCAGCATTTT. Residues: CAWAVAGRQPQHF.

The chain carries TRBV2 and TRBJ2-2; 8 positions match TRBD2. V was clipped by 7 bases and J by 7 bases; unmatched bases: 11. The CDR3 runs 15 residues. CDR1 and CDR2 (germline): SNHLY, FYNNEI. The CDR3 region is CASILPGLVGGELFF. The CDR3 DNA sequence: TGTGCCAGCATTCTACCGGGACTAGTAGGCGGGGAGCTGTTTTTT.

A single count supports this clone. The rearrangement links TRBV18 to TRBJ1-5; a weak D match, TRBD1 (6 bases). In germline, CDR1 is KGHSH, CDR2 LQKENI. The CDR3 runs 15 residues. Trimming left V 4 bases short and J 4 bases short, with 14 bases between. The CDR3 reads CASSLGAGQNQPQHF. DNA of the CDR3: TGTGCCAGCTCACTGGGGGCAGGGCAGAATCAGCCCCAGCATTTT.

This clone showed up just a few times. This chain joins TRBV6-6 and TRBJ2-2; TRBD1 aligns across 10 bases. The CDR3 extends over 15 amino acids. Trimming cost V 6 bases and J 7 bases; bases outside gene matches: 8. Germline V CDR1 and CDR2: MNHNY, SVGAGI (reference sequence). CDR3 residues: CASSRDRGGNGELFF. In nucleotides, the CDR3 is TGTGCCAGCAGCCGGGACAGGGGAGGTAACGGGGAGCTGTTTTTT.

The chain links TRBV6-1 to TRBJ1-6, with TRBD1 matching over 9 bases. Germline values: CDR1 MNHNS, CDR2 SASEGT. The CDR3 consists of 18 residues. V trimming: 3 bases; J trimming: 0 bases; junction bases outside the gene matches: 6. As DNA, the CDR3 is TGTGCCAGCAGTGACCCGGGACAGGGTATCTCCTATAATTCACCCCTCCACTTT. This codes for CASSDPGQGISYNSPLHF.

The chain is built from TRBV2 and TRBJ1-1; 7 bases are a match to TRBD1. V dropped 8 bases and J dropped 1; count of bases not matched to a gene: 7. The CDR3 consists of 14 residues. CDR1 is SNHLY, CDR2 FYNNEI, per germline. Here the CDR3 reads CASLTRQGNTEAFF. The CDR3, as DNA: TGTGCCAGCCTAACTCGACAGGGGAACACTGAAGCTTTCTTT.

This clone turned up a few times. This chain connects TRBV12-3 or TRBV12-4 to TRBJ1-6; the D gene is possibly TRBD1 (6 bases). This CDR3 is built from 13 residues. V was clipped by 4 bases and J by 10 bases, with 11 bases between them. CDR3 coding DNA: TGTGCCAGCAGTTCGGACAGTCCATCACCCCTCCACTTT. As protein: CASSSDSPSPLHF.

About this clone itself: Other DNA sequences in the sample encode the same CDR3. The CDR3 region is CASSLEQGNYGYTF. Here the CDR3 DNA reads TGCGCCAGCAGCTTGGAACAGGGGAACTATGGCTACACCTTC. The rearrangement uses TRBV5-1 and TRBJ1-2, with 7 bases lining up with TRBD1. Looked up from germline, CDR1 is SGHRS and CDR2 is YFSETQ. The CDR3 totals 14 residues. V lost 0 bases to trimming and J lost 2 bases; unmatched junction nucleotides: 1.

The rearrangement links TRBV6-1 to TRBJ2-7; D remains unclear. The CDR3 runs to 12 residues. V was cut by 0 bases and J by 4 bases, with 4 bases left in between. The germline CDR1 and CDR2 sequences are MNHNS and SASEGT. In DNA form, the CDR3 reads TGTGCCAGCAGTGAAGCGAGGTACGAGCAGTACTTC. Protein sequence: CASSEARYEQYF.

J is TRBJ2-3 and V is TRBV9, with TRBD1 as a possible D gene (6 bases). CDR1 SGDLS and CDR2 YYNGEE come from the germline V gene. The V and J ends lost 5 bases and 2 bases respectively, with 12 bases between them. This CDR3 is built from 14 residues. CDR3 residues: CASSLQGFTDTQYF. The CDR3, as DNA: TGTGCCAGCAGTCTACAGGGTTTCACAGATACGCAGTATTTT.

The chain employs TRBV2 and TRBJ2-1, with TRBD1 identical over 7 bases. The CDR3 runs to 13 residues. The trim removed 4 bases at V and 6 bases at J, leaving 3 bases unmatched. The germline V gene encodes CDR1 SNHLY and CDR2 FYNNEI. The CDR3 DNA is TGTGCCAGCAGTGGGACAGGCCGCAATGAGCAGTTCTTC. Protein product: CASSGTGRNEQFF.

The chain combines TRBV11-2 with TRBJ2-7; D perhaps matches TRBD1 (6 bases). Germline CDR1 SGHAT, CDR2 FQNNGV. Trimming cost V 7 bases and J 4 bases, with 20 bases left between them. The CDR3 length is 15 residues. The DNA of the CDR3 is TGTGCCAGCACCCAGGGGTTGGGCCGACGTTACGAGCAGTACGTC. Protein product: CASTQGLGRRYEQYV.

This chain connects TRBV2 to TRBJ2-4, with D perhaps matching TRBD2 (6 bases). Germline V gene data show CDR1 as SNHLY and CDR2 as FYNNEI. This CDR3 is built from 15 residues. V was cut by 7 bases and J by 0 bases, with 13 bases left in between. This chain's CDR3 is CASNQRALAKNIQYF. The CDR3 DNA sequence: TGTGCCAGCAATCAGCGGGCTCTAGCCAAAAACATTCAGTACTTC.

The chain carries TRBV7-9 and TRBJ2-2, with 7 nucleotides matching TRBD2. V lost 5 bases to trimming and J lost 1 base; unmatched junction nucleotides: 1. This CDR3 has 14 amino acids. From germline, CDR1 is SEHNR and CDR2 FQNEAQ (reference sequence). The CDR3 region is CASSPSGNTGELFF. The CDR3 coding sequence is TGTGCCAGCAGCCCTAGCGGGAACACCGGGGAGCTGTTTTTT.

CDR3 sequence reads: CAISEGSGGSYEQYV. The CDR3 DNA is TGTGCCATCAGTGAGGGGAGCGGAGGCTCCTACGAGCAGTACGTC. This chain links TRBV10-3 with TRBJ2-7; possibly TRBD2 for D (5 bases). V lost 2 bases and J 0 bases, leaving 11 bases between the germline ends. The CDR3 has 15 residues. CDR1 ENHRY and CDR2 SYGVKD come from the germline V gene.

The count of this clone is one. The chain has TRBV10-1 and TRBJ2-2, with a weak D call TRBD2 (6 bases). The V and J ends lost 6 bases and 5 bases respectively, with 13 bases between them. The CDR3 has 14 residues. Per the germline V gene, CDR1 is WNHNN and CDR2 is SYGVQD (reference sequence). The CDR3 protein is CASSPSGGTGELFF. The CDR3 DNA reads TGCGCCAGCAGCCCGAGTGGGGGGACCGGGGAGCTGTTTTTT.

The table lists this clone with a few counts. V gene TRBV5-8 combines with J gene TRBJ2-7, with D tentatively TRBD2 (5 bases). The CDR3 spans 12 residues. Trimming shortened V by 2 bases and J by 6 bases, and 9 bases separated the two germline ends. Germline-derived CDR1 and CDR2 are SGHTS and YDEGEE. The CDR3 reads CASSFGESEQYV. CDR3 DNA sequence: TGTGCCAGCAGCTTTGGGGAGAGCGAGCAGTACGTC.